The following is a T cell receptor (delta chain) sequence with its context. Its antigen is not yet known. This DNA's translation and the protein TCRdb lists, from a much larger clone, do not match at residue 4, likely due to a read error; the protein shown is translated from the DNA. The data were taken from a study of γδ T cells in repeated Plasmodium falciparum infection (dated by TCRdb to the early 2020s). Background for the entire study: Malian children exposed to intense seasonal malaria transmission were enrolled in the natural-infection arm and compared with Australian children matched for age and gender. Malian gammadelta TCR repertoires were analysed cross-sectionally in periods with no transmission and longitudinally across episodes of acute febrile malaria. Four controlled human malaria infections were administered to about 5 malaria-naive U.S. adults over 644 days by bites from P. falciparum NF54-infected Anopheles stephensi mosquitoes. Controlled-infection subjects were sampled at baseline, immediately before selected infections, and 21 days after each infection. In the study, the shaping of the human gammadelta T cell repertoire by repeated Plasmodium falciparum infection was examined using natural infection in Mali and controlled human malaria infection. Study-level results and caveats: Generalizability was limited because the Malian cohort came from a small rural village made up predominantly of one ethnic group. The controlled-infection cohort was small, limiting analysis of inter-individual variability in gammadelta T cell responses.

Libraries were prepared through multiplex PCR. For sequencing, an Illumina MiSeq was employed. Each sorted gammadelta T cell sample was sequenced for both the TCR gamma (TRG) and TCR delta (TRD) chains. In the source study's methods: The repertoire analyses used clonotype tree plots, the accumulated frequency of the top 20 clonotypes, and diversity index (DI) and D75 metrics. TCRdb called clones afresh from the public reads with CATT; identical DNA rows were later merged. The V and J calls were not made by the authors but by TCRdb's processing. Across this sample there are roughly 86,000 delta-chain clones, with 1.4% seen only once. Under 9.5% of the sample goes to the ten largest clones. The material sequenced was gamma-delta T cells from blood. This clonotype originated in a pool of human donors (malaria-infected and uninfected, not separated).

The CDR3 reads CALRELESSRSFITDKLIF. The base sequence is TGTGCTCTTAGGGAACTAGAGTCGTCCCGGTCCTTTATTACCGATAAACTCATCTTT. Rearrangement joined TRDV1 to TRDJ1; the D gene cannot be resolved reliably. No J gene is reported in TCRdb; it was inferred here by comparing the DNA with germline. From the cysteine up to the phenylalanine, the CDR3 has a length of 19 residues. Solely the CDR3 DNA is kept, with 57 bases framed from the first base. Taken from the germline V gene, the CDR1 and CDR2 loops are TSWWSYY and QGS.